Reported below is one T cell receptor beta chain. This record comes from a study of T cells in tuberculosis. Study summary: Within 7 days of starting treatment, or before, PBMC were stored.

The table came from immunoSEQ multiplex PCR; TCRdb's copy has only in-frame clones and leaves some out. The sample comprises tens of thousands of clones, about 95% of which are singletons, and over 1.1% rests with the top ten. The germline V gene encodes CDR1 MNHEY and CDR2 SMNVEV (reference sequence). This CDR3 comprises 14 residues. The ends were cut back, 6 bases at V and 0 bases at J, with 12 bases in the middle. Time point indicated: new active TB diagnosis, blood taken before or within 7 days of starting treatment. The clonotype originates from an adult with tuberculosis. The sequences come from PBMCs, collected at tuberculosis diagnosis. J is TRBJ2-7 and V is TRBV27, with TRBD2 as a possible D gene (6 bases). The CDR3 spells CASREGPSSYEQYF. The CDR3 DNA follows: TGTGCCAGCAGGGAGGGCCCTAGCTCCTACGAGCAGTACTTC.